This record concerns one TCR beta chain sequence. These data are taken from a study of blood T cell repertoires in COVID-19. Study details: Sites across the United States, Italy and Spain contributed samples from acute and convalescent COVID-19. Sources were T cells, B-cell-depleted T cells, or PBMCs; the material itself was cDNA or gDNA.

Original methodology: Estimation of nucleated cell counts relied on the amplification of reference gene primers. Using immunoSEQ multiplex PCR, the repertoire was profiled, and TCRdb retains in-frame clones only, with some absent. V, J and clone size derive from that table, while D and trimming were established from the DNA sequence. Of fewer than 250,000 clones in the sample, roughly four fifths were seen once. The CDR3 totals 13 residues. Sample: peripheral blood. This TCR came from a woman in her thirties or forties with acute or convalescent COVID-19. The gene calls are TRBV12-2 and TRBJ1-2; TRBD1 reflects the table's D call only, with no check against the DNA. TRBV12-2 is labeled a pseudogene. The CDR3 DNA follows: TGTGCAAGTCGCTTAGAAGGGACAGGAAACTACACCTTC. Translating gives CASRLEGTGNYTF.